What follows are 13 T cell receptor beta chains derived from one specimen sequenced in a study of Ad26.COV2.S vaccination and SARS-CoV-2 variants. Treatment defined: some 20 received Ad26.COV2.S at low or high dose, single or two shots; about 5 received placebo; per-sample allocation not given. Collection of samples fell on day 63 after the first vaccine or placebo injection. Profiling relied on immunoSEQ multiplex PCR, and the TCRdb table lists in-frame clones only, not all of them. The sample lists around 500,000 clones, 70% to 90% occurring once. Here the sequenced sample was peripheral blood, taken in a trial of Ad26.COV2.S vaccine versus placebo. Receptor source: a person aged 18-60 years who received the Ad26.COV2.S COVID-19 vaccine or a placebo.

The rearrangement uses TRBV5-1 and TRBJ2-7, with a tentative D call TRBD1 (6 bases). Trimming pared 0 bases from V and 2 bases from J, leaving 9 bases between. This CDR3 has 14 amino acids. Germline CDR1 SGHRS, CDR2 YFSETQ. The CDR3 here is CASSLGTVTYEQYF. CDR3 DNA sequence: TGCGCCAGCAGCTTGGGGACAGTCACCTACGAGCAGTACTTC.

This clone was seen a handful of times. This chain links TRBV15 with TRBJ1-1; unclear D gene. Germline V gives CDR1 LNHNV, CDR2 YYDKDF (reference sequence). CDR3 size: 17 residues. V was shortened by 1 base and J by 3 bases, with 18 bases between the two germline ends. CDR3 DNA sequence: TGTGCCACCAGCAGAGTAGTACTTTTTTCGGGGTACACTGAAGCTTTCTTT. As protein: CATSRVVLFSGYTEAFF.

The CDR3 reads CASSPQGSSYEQYF. The CDR3 coding sequence is TGTGCCAGCAGCCCGCAGGGGAGCTCCTACGAGCAGTACTTC. V usage is TRBV9 and J usage is TRBJ2-7, with a possible D match to TRBD1 (6 bases). The CDR3 totals 14 residues. Germline CDR1 is SGDLS and CDR2 is YYNGEE. Deletions cut 4 bases from V and 0 bases from J, with 11 bases between.

The chain links TRBV14 to TRBJ2-7; 7 bases line up with TRBD2. The V gene end was trimmed by 6 bases and the J gene end by 7 bases; junction bases not matched to a gene: 12. The germline gives CDR1 SGHDN, CDR2 FVKESK. The CDR3 runs 14 residues. This CDR3 is CASSPRAFGGEQYF. The CDR3 DNA reads as TGTGCCAGCAGTCCCCGGGCCTTCGGGGGGGAGCAGTACTTC.

This chain connects TRBV5-6 to TRBJ2-3; D unclear. Per germline, CDR1 SGHDT and CDR2 YYEEEE. V was shortened by 6 bases and J by 0 bases, with 14 bases between the two germline ends. The CDR3 sequence is 15 residues long. As DNA, the CDR3 is TGTGCCAGCACCGGATTGACCCCAAGCACAGATACGCAGTATTTT. Its protein product is CASTGLTPSTDTQYF.

This sequence joins TRBV6-1 and TRBJ1-6; 8 positions agree with TRBD1. Germline-derived CDR1 and CDR2 are MNHNS and SASEGT. With 2 bases clipped from V and 4 bases from J, the junction kept 4 bases outside the gene matches. CDR3 length: 16 amino acids. Here the CDR3 DNA reads TGTGCCAGCAGTGAATCAGGGGGCGATTATAATTCACCCCTCCACTTT. It yields the protein CASSESGGDYNSPLHF.

This chain joins TRBV4-3 and TRBJ1-1, with TRBD1 identical over 7 bases. J lost 1 base, V lost 4 bases, and 15 bases had no gene match. This CDR3 spans 18 amino acids. The germline CDR1 and CDR2 sequences are LGHNA and YSLEER. The CDR3 coding sequence is TGCGCCAGCAGCCTGAGGGGCGGAGGGGGCGTTGGGAACACTGAAGCTTTCTTT. It codes for CASSLRGGGGVGNTEAFF.

This clone was observed a single time. The chain combines TRBV9 with TRBJ1-1; D is ambiguous. V was cut by 0 bases and J by 1 base, with 7 bases left in between. This CDR3 is 14 amino acids long. Germline-derived CDR1 and CDR2 are SGDLS and YYNGEE. DNA of the CDR3: TGTGCCAGCAGCGTAGGGCAGTCGAACACTGAAGCTTTCTTT. Translated, it gives CASSVGQSNTEAFF.

This clone was seen a single time. The chain recombines TRBV9 with TRBJ1-2; possible D gene TRBD1, 5 bases. V was cut by 0 bases and J by 2 bases, with 14 bases left in between. Germline CDR1 and CDR2: SGDLS and YYNGEE. The CDR3 is made up of 16 amino acids. The DNA of the CDR3 is TGTGCCAGCAGCGTAGGGACAATCGGACCCAACTATGGCTACACCTTC. The encoded protein is CASSVGTIGPNYGYTF.

V and J are TRBV2 and TRBJ2-7; TRBD1 or TRBD2 may be the D gene (5 bases each). The V gene's germline CDR1 is SNHLY and CDR2 FYNNEI. The CDR3 consists of 13 residues. Trimming cost V 6 bases and J 3 bases, with 12 bases left between them. In DNA, the CDR3 is TGTGCCAGCAGGAGGGGAATTAACTACGAGCAGTACTTC. Its translation is CASRRGINYEQYF.

V is TRBV7-8 and J is TRBJ2-3, with TRBD2 matching 10 bases. The CDR3 consists of 15 residues. V gave up 3 bases and J gave up 2 bases; unmatched junction bases: 2. Germline CDR1 SGHVS, CDR2 FQNEAQ. The CDR3 protein is CASSFSGGTTDTQYF. DNA of the CDR3: TGTGCCAGCAGCTTTAGCGGGGGGACCACAGATACGCAGTATTTT.

The chain has TRBV29-1 and TRBJ1-2; 8 bases line up with TRBD1. The CDR3 runs to 14 residues. After removal of 7 bases from V and 1 base from J, the junction contained 8 bases not matched to a gene. Germline lookup yields CDR1 SQVTM and CDR2 ANQGSEA. The CDR3 bases are TGCAGCGCGCCCGCAGGGGGCGGTAACTATGGCTACACCTTC. Residues: CSAPAGGGNYGYTF.

For the CDR3, the DNA is TGTGCCAGTACCGGGGGTGCGACTAATGAAAAACTGTTTTTT. Amino acids: CASTGGATNEKLFF. The V call is TRBV19, the J call TRBJ1-4; weak D call: TRBD1 (5 bases). The CDR3 loop spans 14 amino acids. Germline V CDR1 and CDR2: LNHDA, SQIVND (reference sequence). The V gene lost 7 bases and the J gene lost 2 bases, with 11 bases spanning the gap.